The rows below give T cell receptor beta chains drawn from one sample of a study of T cell clones after liver transplantation. No cognate antigen is known for these TCRs. Measured with immunoSEQ multiplex PCR; TCRdb has only the in-frame clones, and not every one. In the table there are fewer than 7,000 clones, 31% of which are singletons. Material: CD4+ T cells from cultured PBMCs. The source is a human patient who received a liver transplant. Some T cells here may be from the graft donor. CDR3s include the opening cysteine and the closing phenylalanine or tryptophan. A D gene is named only where the DNA matches it firmly. Some rows have no size entry. The others give once, few or many, or a class for an expanded clone.

j_call clone_size v_call d_call cdr3_nt cdr3_aa
TRBJ2-1 few TRBV11-3 TRBD2 TGTGCCAGCAGCCCTTGGCGGGAGGGGAACAATGAGCAGTTCTTC CASSPWREGNNEQFF
TRBJ1-2 . TRBV6-4 . TGTGCCAGCAGCAGAGATAACGTCCCCCGTGGCTACACCTTC CASSRDNVPRGYTF
TRBJ2-7 . TRBV11-2 . TGTGCCAGCAGCTTAGAGGGACGTTTGGTAACCGACGAGCAGTACTTC CASSLEGRLVTDEQYF
TRBJ1-1 few TRBV5-6 . TGTGCCAGCAGCTTGATAGGGGACCTGAACACTGAAGCTTTCTTT CASSLIGDLNTEAFF
TRBJ2-3 few TRBV19 TRBD2 TGTGCCAGTAGTAAAGCCACCGGGACTAGCGGGAGAACAGATACGCAGTATTTT CASSKATGTSGRTDTQYF
TRBJ2-2 medium-sized TRBV5-1 TRBD2 TGCGCCAGCAGCCGGACTAGCGGGGAAAACACCGGGGAGCTGTTTTTT CASSRTSGENTGELFF
TRBJ1-4 few TRBV7-2 . TGTGCCAGCAGTGTAGTACGTGGGGGGTCAGGGAGCGAAAAACTGTTTTTT CASSVVRGGSGSEKLFF
TRBJ2-1 . TRBV2 TRBD2 TGTGCCTGCCGGGCGGGGGGCAATGAGCAGTTCTTC CACRAGGNEQFF
TRBJ2-3 few TRBV7-8 TRBD2 TGTGCCAGCAGCTTAAGGTCAACGGCGGGAGTACCAGATACGCAGTATTTT CASSLRSTAGVPDTQYF
TRBJ2-5 . TRBV28 TRBD1 TGTGCCAGCAGTACCGCGACAGGGACCGAGACCCAGTACTTC CASSTATGTETQYF
TRBJ1-3 medium-sized TRBV27 TRBD1 TGTGCCAGCAGTCCGGGGACAGCAGGAAACACCATATATTTT CASSPGTAGNTIYF
TRBJ2-7 . TRBV20-1 . TGCAGTGCTAGTTCTTCGTACGAGCAGTACTTC CSASSSYEQYF
TRBJ1-1 . TRBV6-6 . TGTGCCAGCAGTCCCCGTGGGTTCGTCACTGAAGCTTTCTTT CASSPRGFVTEAFF
TRBJ1-1 few TRBV5-8 . TGTGCCAGCAGCCGCTGGGGGGGAGAGAACACTGAAGCTTTCTTT CASSRWGGENTEAFF
TRBJ2-7 large TRBV7-2 . TGTGCCAGCAGCTTGGGGCTGGTCGAGCAGTACTTC CASSLGLVEQYF
TRBJ1-5 medium-sized TRBV6-1 TRBD1 TGTGCCAGCAGTGAGACAGGGGGCTTGGATCAGCCCCAGCATTTT CASSETGGLDQPQHF